The 30 T cell receptor beta chains below all came from one sample that was sequenced in a study of shared clonotypes between healthy human individuals (dated by TCRdb to between 2020 and 2021). Library construction relied on the immunoSEQ multiplex PCR assay. The table comes from immuneACCESS by way of TCRdb, which keeps in-frame sequences with V and J called. Part of the clones is missing from these tables; in studies checked, under half for an unresolved V gene and the rest for unknown reasons. This sample gives fewer than 850,000 clones in total; around 91% of them show up just once. 30% to 35% of the sample comes from the top ten. Material: memory CD8+ T cells from PBMCs. According to the study, the label for this sample's cell subset or site signals: CD45RO+ cells pooled with CCR7-negative TemRA cells. These receptors were taken from a young man in good health. Some clones in this sample may be carry-over from other donors' samples.

This clone is a singleton in its sample. The rearrangement joins TRBV5-1 to TRBJ2-1; no clear D. Trimming shortened V by 7 bases and J by 6 bases, and 8 bases separated the two germline ends. The CDR3 has 11 residues. Per the germline V gene, CDR1 is SGHRS and CDR2 is YFSETQ. The DNA for the CDR3 is TGCGCCAGCCGATACTCCAATGAGCAGTTCTTC. Encoded protein: CASRYSNEQFF.

The genes are TRBV13 and TRBJ2-3; D perhaps matches TRBD2 (5 bases). This CDR3 has 14 amino acids. V was pared by 2 bases and J by 5 bases, with 11 bases between. The germline V gene has CDR1 PRHDT and CDR2 FYEKMQ (reference sequence). The CDR3 DNA reads TGTGCCAGCAGCTTAACGTATGGAGGAGATACGCAGTATTTT. It yields the protein CASSLTYGGDTQYF.

The CDR3 loop is CASSGRGYEQYF. The CDR3 DNA reads as TGCGCCAGCAGCGGGAGAGGTTACGAGCAGTACTTC. The chain combines TRBV5-1 with TRBJ2-7, with D perhaps matching TRBD2 (5 bases). The germline V gene has CDR1 SGHRS and CDR2 YFSETQ. Trimming pared 4 bases from V and 4 bases from J, leaving 9 bases between. This CDR3 comprises 12 residues.

This clone was detected once. J is TRBJ1-2 and V is TRBV7-9, with D possibly being TRBD1 (5 bases). The V gene's germline CDR1 is SEHNR and CDR2 FQNEAQ (reference sequence). This CDR3 spans 13 amino acids. CDR3: CAGAQGANYGYTF. DNA for the CDR3: TGTGCAGGAGCCCAGGGAGCTAACTATGGCTACACCTTC.

The chain combines TRBV19 with TRBJ2-4; 9 positions agree with TRBD1. The CDR3 length is 20 residues. Germline-derived CDR1 and CDR2 are LNHDA and SQIVND (reference sequence). Trimming took 1 base from V and 2 from J; bases not matched to a gene: 15. CDR3 DNA sequence: TGTGCCAGTAGTATAGCCCTCCCAGCCAGGACAGGGGTAACCAAAAACATTCAGTACTTC. Its protein product is CASSIALPARTGVTKNIQYF.

The chain couples TRBV29-1 to TRBJ2-5; TRBD1 matches 8 bases. V was clipped by 4 bases and J by 5 bases; unmatched bases: 6. The CDR3 runs 13 residues. Germline CDR1 and CDR2: SQVTM and ANQGSEA. The CDR3 here is CSVVQGAVETQYF. The CDR3 DNA follows: TGCAGCGTTGTCCAGGGGGCGGTGGAGACCCAGTACTTC.

The rearrangement joins TRBV7-6 to TRBJ2-1; 11 positions agree with TRBD2. V trimming: 7 bases; J trimming: 4 bases; junction bases outside the gene matches: 6. Germline values: CDR1 SGHVS, CDR2 FNYEAQ. There are 15 residues in the CDR3. The CDR3 here is CASTDGTSGYNEQFF. CDR3 coding DNA: TGTGCCAGCACCGACGGGACTAGCGGATACAATGAGCAGTTCTTC.

CDR3 in amino acids: CASSEWGYQSTDTQYF. Here the CDR3 DNA reads TGTGCCAGCAGTGAATGGGGGTATCAAAGCACAGATACGCAGTATTTT. This chain uses TRBV6-1 with TRBJ2-3; D is possibly TRBD1 or TRBD2 (5 bases each). Trimming removed 2 bases from V and 0 bases from J, with 12 bases in between. Germline CDR1 and CDR2: MNHNS and SASEGT. The CDR3 is 16 residues long.

The chain is built from TRBV7-2 and TRBJ1-2, with TRBD1 as a possible D gene (6 bases). V was pared by 5 bases and J by 4 bases, with 14 bases between. Germline CDR1 and CDR2: SGHTA and FQGNSA. The CDR3 spans 14 residues. The CDR3 sequence: CASSPTGQSYGYTF. CDR3 in DNA: TGTGCCAGCAGCCCTACCGGACAGAGCTATGGCTACACCTTC. The whole variable domain, filled in from reference TRBV7-2 and TRBJ1-2, reads GAGVSQSPSNKVTEKGKDVELRCDPISGHTALYWYRQSLGQGLEFLIYFQGNSAPDKSGLPSDRFSAERTGGSVSTLTIQRTQQEDSAVYLCASSPTGQSYGYTFGSGTRLTVV.

The J gene is TRBJ2-5, the V gene TRBV29-1; D perhaps matches TRBD1 (5 bases). The CDR3 is made up of 13 amino acids. V was shortened by 7 bases and J by 1 base, with 13 bases between the two germline ends. Germline-derived CDR1 and CDR2 are SQVTM and ANQGSEA. CDR3 sequence: CSAPPGSQETQYF. In nucleotides, the CDR3 is TGCAGCGCCCCCCCAGGGTCCCAAGAGACCCAGTACTTC.

This rearrangement joins TRBV29-1 to TRBJ2-6; D possibly corresponds to TRBD1 (5 bases). The V gene's germline CDR1 is SQVTM and CDR2 ANQGSEA. This CDR3 is built from 15 residues. Trimming left V 7 bases short and J 3 bases short, with 16 bases between. The CDR3 bases are TGCAGCGCCGGACCCAACAGGTATGGGGCCAACGTCCTGACTTTC. It encodes CSAGPNRYGANVLTF. Looking up the rest from reference TRBV29-1 and TRBJ2-6 gives the full variable domain: SAVISQKPSRDICQRGTSLTIQCQVDSQVTMMFWYRQQPGQSLTLIATANQGSEATYESGFVIDKFPISRPNLTFSTLTVSNMSPEDSSIYLCSAGPNRYGANVLTFGAGSRLTVL.

The chain employs TRBV6-4 and TRBJ2-1, with a weak D call TRBD2 (5 bases). The CDR3 runs 15 residues. Trimming took off 3 bases at V and 7 bases at J, with 16 bases between the two ends. Germline V gene data show CDR1 as MRHNA and CDR2 as SNTAGT. The CDR3: CASSEVASKPNEQFF. The CDR3, as DNA: TGTGCCAGCAGTGAGGTAGCTAGCAAACCGAATGAGCAGTTCTTC.

The chain carries TRBV7-9 and TRBJ2-1; 8 nucleotides align to TRBD2. The CDR3 runs to 16 residues. V was clipped by 2 bases and J by 6 bases; unmatched bases: 9. The V gene's germline CDR1 is SEHNR and CDR2 FQNEAQ (reference sequence). Here the CDR3 reads CASSLRRGREVNEQFF. The DNA of the CDR3 is TGTGCCAGCAGCTTAAGACGGGGGCGGGAGGTCAATGAGCAGTTCTTC.

In the case of this clone: A much larger clone is a single base away; this may be a read error. The CDR3 DNA sequence: TGTGCCAGCAGTGACGGTTATGGCTACACCTTC. Amino acid sequence: CASSDGYGYTF. The gene calls are TRBV25-1 and TRBJ1-2, with no clear D. The CDR3 sequence is 11 residues long. Germline V gene sequence: CDR1 MGHDK, CDR2 SYGVNS. Trimming left V 3 bases short and J 5 bases short, with 4 bases between.

The rearrangement uses TRBV28 and TRBJ2-1, with D possibly being TRBD2 (6 bases). Germline V gene lookup returns CDR1 MDHEN and CDR2 SYDVKM. V dropped 2 bases and J dropped 0 bases, with 11 bases sitting between them. The CDR3 is made up of 16 amino acids. CDR3: CASSLLWGVSYNEQFF. As DNA, the CDR3 is TGTGCCAGCAGTTTACTTTGGGGGGTCTCCTACAATGAGCAGTTCTTC.

V gene TRBV28 combines with J gene TRBJ2-2; perhaps TRBD1 as D (7 bases). Trimming stripped 3 bases from V and 8 bases from J, with 22 bases between. CDR1 and CDR2 from the germline V gene are MDHEN and SYDVKM. The CDR3 has 17 amino acids. The CDR3 DNA is TGTGCCAGCAGTTTCTCCCCATGGGTCAGGGGGGTTGGGGAGCTGTTTTTT. Its protein is CASSFSPWVRGVGELFF.

This clone was recorded only once. V and J are TRBV4-1 and TRBJ1-5; D gene unclear. In germline, CDR1 is MGHRA, CDR2 YSYEKL. CDR3 length equals 16 residues. Trimming shortened V by 1 base and J by 0 bases, and 10 bases separated the two germline ends. In nucleotides, the CDR3 is TGCGCCAGCAGCCAAGCGAACCCCCATAGCAATCAGCCCCAGCATTTT. Its protein is CASSQANPHSNQPQHF.

This clone was counted only a few times. V usage is TRBV6-6 and J usage is TRBJ1-1; D perhaps matches TRBD1 (5 bases). From germline, CDR1 is MNHNY and CDR2 SVGAGI (reference sequence). CDR3 length equals 14 residues. V was clipped by 7 bases and J by 0 bases, with 12 bases between them. The CDR3 sequence: CASNVRQLNTEAFF. Written as DNA, the CDR3 is TGTGCCAGCAATGTTCGACAGTTGAACACTGAAGCTTTCTTT.

This clone was seen once. The chain uses TRBV9 and TRBJ1-6; D not resolved. The CDR3 runs 14 residues. Looked up from germline, CDR1 is SGDLS and CDR2 is YYNGEE. V lost 0 bases to trimming and J lost 9 bases, with 10 bases between them. CDR3 loop: CASSVGEEVSPLHF. DNA for the CDR3: TGTGCCAGCAGCGTAGGGGAGGAGGTTTCACCCCTCCACTTT.

This chain connects TRBV7-9 to TRBJ2-5, with no clear D. With 4 bases removed from V and 2 bases from J, the gap between germline ends came to 11 bases. Germline V gives CDR1 SEHNR, CDR2 FQNEAQ (reference sequence). The CDR3 sequence is 14 residues long. The CDR3 loop reads CASSSRSGQETQYF. The CDR3 nucleotides are TGTGCCAGCAGCTCGCGGTCTGGGCAAGAGACCCAGTACTTC.

The rearrangement links TRBV11-2 to TRBJ2-2; 10 nucleotides agree with TRBD2. This CDR3 spans 17 amino acids. Germline trimming cut 1 base from V and 6 bases from J; bases unmatched to any gene: 8. Germline CDR1 SGHAT, CDR2 FQNNGV. This CDR3 is CASSLGASGSFSGELFF. Here the CDR3 DNA reads TGTGCCAGCAGCTTAGGTGCTAGCGGGAGTTTTTCCGGGGAGCTGTTTTTT.

The genes are TRBV13 and TRBJ2-3, with a tentative D call TRBD1 (6 bases). The CDR3 runs to 15 residues. V dropped 5 bases and J dropped 0 bases, with 12 bases sitting between them. The germline CDR1 and CDR2 sequences are PRHDT and FYEKMQ (reference sequence). This CDR3 reads CASSASGASTDTQYF. The DNA of the CDR3 is TGTGCCAGCAGCGCCTCAGGGGCTAGCACAGATACGCAGTATTTT.

The chain combines TRBV9 with TRBJ2-2; 8 nucleotides match TRBD2. The CDR3 spans 17 residues. Germline V gene lookup returns CDR1 SGDLS and CDR2 YYNGEE. The ends lost 4 bases at V and 3 bases at J; junction bases unmatched: 11. CDR3 nucleotides: TGTGCCAGCAGCATGACACCGCGGGAGGACGACACCGGGGAGCTGTTTTTT. This sequence encodes CASSMTPREDDTGELFF.

For the CDR3, the DNA is TGTGCCAGCAGCGGTGGCCCGGGATCGAGAGAGCAGTACTTC. It yields the protein CASSGGPGSREQYF. The chain links TRBV7-9 to TRBJ2-7; D may be TRBD2 (5 bases). CDR1 and CDR2 from the germline V gene are SEHNR and FQNEAQ (reference sequence). V gave up 5 bases and J gave up 7 bases, with 18 bases separating them. CDR3 size: 14 residues.

This clone has a single count. Here the CDR3 reads CSARPGADTEAFF. For the CDR3, the DNA is TGCAGCGCCCGACCGGGGGCCGACACTGAAGCTTTCTTT. The chain joins TRBV29-1 to TRBJ1-1; D possibly corresponds to TRBD1 (6 bases). The CDR3 is 13 amino acids. With 7 bases removed from V and 3 bases from J, the gap between germline ends came to 15 bases. Germline-derived CDR1 and CDR2 are SQVTM and ANQGSEA.

The chain is built from TRBV7-9 and TRBJ2-1; 7 nucleotides line up with TRBD2. The V gene's germline CDR1 is SEHNR and CDR2 FQNEAQ (reference sequence). The CDR3 is made up of 15 amino acids. The V segment lost 2 bases and the J segment 4 bases; nucleotides outside the gene matches: 5. Written as DNA, the CDR3 is TGTGCCAGCAGCTTAACGGGACTACCTTACAATGAGCAGTTCTTC. Protein: CASSLTGLPYNEQFF.

The chain recombines TRBV7-2 with TRBJ1-2; 7 bases agree with TRBD1. Germline V gene lookup returns CDR1 SGHTA and CDR2 FQGNSA. The V and J ends lost 4 bases and 6 bases, in that order; junction bases with no gene match: 8. The CDR3 runs to 14 residues. CDR3 protein: CASSYKRDSDGYTF. CDR3 DNA: TGTGCCAGCAGCTATAAACGGGACAGCGATGGCTACACCTTC.

Note on this clone: This specimen includes other DNA sequences encoding the same CDR3. The rearrangement joins TRBV6-5 to TRBJ2-7; D might be TRBD1 (6 bases). Trimming took 0 bases from V and 1 from J, leaving 7 bases between them. This CDR3 contains 14 residues. Germline V CDR1 and CDR2: MNHEY, SVGAGI. DNA of the CDR3: TGTGCCAGCAGTTACTCCGACAGGTCCTACGAGCAGTACTTC. Protein product: CASSYSDRSYEQYF.

The V call is TRBV5-6, the J call TRBJ2-7; 12 bases are a match to TRBD2. The CDR3 loop spans 16 amino acids. In germline, CDR1 is SGHDT, CDR2 YYEEEE. Trimming cost V 4 bases and J 3 bases; bases outside gene matches: 8. The CDR3 DNA reads as TGTGCCAGCAGCGGCGCCTCTAGCGGGAGGGTCTACGAGCAGTACTTC. It is translated as CASSGASSGRVYEQYF.

The rearrangement uses TRBV6-6 and TRBJ2-5, with TRBD2 identical over 7 bases. The V gene's germline CDR1 is MNHNY and CDR2 SVGAGI (reference sequence). The CDR3 has 15 residues. Trimming removed 4 bases from V and 4 bases from J; junction bases left unmatched: 9. In DNA form, the CDR3 reads TGTGCCAGCAGTTGGGGAGCGGGATCGGGAGAGACCCAGTACTTC. Protein: CASSWGAGSGETQYF.